This T cell receptor beta chain was profiled in a study of T cells in narcolepsy. This CDR3 has 14 residues. Per the germline V gene, CDR1 is KGHSH and CDR2 is LQKENI. V lost 3 bases to trimming and J lost 9 bases; unmatched junction nucleotides: 8. Points on this clone: Its cognate antigen is unknown.

Study outcomes and limitations: Blood of same and different patients, but not healthy controls, reportedly held recurring autoreactive clonotypes. Comparing one patient's CSF and blood CD4+ clonotypes highlighted HCRT- and TRIB2-specific autoreactive clonotypes.

The method was immunoSEQ multiplex PCR; TCRdb's version includes in-frame clones alone and lacks a portion of them. The data hold around 39,000 clones, with under 85% observed a single time. The V and J genes are TRBV18 and TRBJ2-1; TRBD2 matches 7 bases. The sequence derives from a human donor with narcolepsy. The sequencing input was CD45RA- memory CD4+ T cells from PBMCs. This CDR3 is CASSPRGGLGEQFF. Written as DNA, the CDR3 is TGTGCCAGCTCACCTCGCGGGGGTTTAGGTGAGCAGTTCTTC. The variable domain in full, completed from reference TRBV18 and TRBJ2-1, reads NAGVMQNPRHLVRRRGQEARLRCSPMKGHSHVYWYRQLPEEGLKFMVYLQKENIIDESGMPKERFSAEFPKEGPSILRIQQVVRGDSAAYFCASSPRGGLGEQFFGPGTRLTVL.